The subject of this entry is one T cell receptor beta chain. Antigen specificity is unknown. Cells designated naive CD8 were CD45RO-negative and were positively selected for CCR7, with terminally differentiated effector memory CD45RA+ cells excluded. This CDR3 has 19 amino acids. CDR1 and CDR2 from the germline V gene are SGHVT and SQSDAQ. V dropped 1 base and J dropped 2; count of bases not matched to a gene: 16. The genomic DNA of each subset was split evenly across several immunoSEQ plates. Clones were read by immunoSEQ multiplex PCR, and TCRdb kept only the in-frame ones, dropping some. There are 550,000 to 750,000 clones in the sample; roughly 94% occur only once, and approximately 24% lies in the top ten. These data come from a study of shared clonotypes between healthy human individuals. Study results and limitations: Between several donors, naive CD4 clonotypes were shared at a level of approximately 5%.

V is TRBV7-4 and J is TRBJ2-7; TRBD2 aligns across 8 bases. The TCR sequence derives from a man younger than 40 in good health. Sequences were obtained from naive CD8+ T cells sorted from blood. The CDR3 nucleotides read TGTGCCAGCAGCTTAGTTGTCGGCGGGAGGCCGCCATTCACCTACGAGCAGTACTTC. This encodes CASSLVVGGRPPFTYEQYF.